This T cell receptor beta chain was sequenced during a study of blood T cell repertoires in COVID-19. Study details: Spain, Italy and the United States supplied samples that represented acute and convalescent COVID-19. Sources were T cells, B-cell-depleted T cells, or PBMCs; the material itself was cDNA or gDNA.

In the original workflow: Scientists estimated how many nucleated cells there were by amplifying reference gene primers. TCRdb keeps only in-frame clones here, not all; method: immunoSEQ multiplex PCR. V and J calls and clone size are copied from that table; D and trimming were computed from the DNA. The sample lists under 45,000 clones, roughly 90% occurring once. The CDR3 runs 13 residues. V was pared by 3 bases and J by 2 bases, with 8 bases between. The germline V gene encodes CDR1 MNHEY and CDR2 SMNVEV (reference sequence). V usage is TRBV27 and J usage is TRBJ2-7; D might be TRBD1 (5 bases). The sequenced material came from peripheral blood. The sequence came from a woman of 80 years or more in a cohort sampled during active or convalescent COVID-19. This chain's CDR3 is CASSLGLPYEQYF. The CDR3 coding sequence is TGTGCCAGCAGTTTGGGGCTTCCCTACGAGCAGTACTTC.